The sequence of this TCR beta chain was determined in a study of OX40 agonist ivuxolimab in advanced cancers. The study, taken as a whole, reports: Relative to CD4+, CD8+ T cells held more expanded clones on average. With doses of 0.1 to 3.0 mg/kg, CD4+ and CD8+ blood T cells had undergone clonal expansion by week 6. Researchers did not establish what antigens the expanded peripheral T cells target. There were also nonresponders showing low normalized T-cell clonal expansion.

The assay was immunoSEQ multiplex PCR, and TCRdb's table has in-frame clones only and misses some. The sample holds about 33,000 clones, approximately 84% seen once. CDR3 length: 17 residues. Regarding this clone: As yet, its antigen is unknown.

The chain has TRBV12-1 and TRBJ2-2. TRBV12-1 represents a pseudogene. This clonotype was obtained from an adult with an advanced solid tumor such as melanoma, head and neck, liver or kidney cancer. Source: CD4+ or CD8+ T cells sorted from blood, taken in a trial of the OX40 agonist ivuxolimab. This chain's CDR3 is CASSPRGGRGMTGELFF. The CDR3 region has the DNA TGTGCCAGCAGCCCCCGAGGGGGGCGCGGTATGACCGGGGAGCTGTTTTTT.